This T cell receptor (beta chain) was sequenced during a study of blood T cell repertoires in COVID-19. Study-level information: In each case, the material was cDNA or gDNA derived from T cells, B-cell-depleted T cells, or PBMCs.

Original handling: How many nucleated cells were present was estimated from reference gene primer amplification. The method was immunoSEQ multiplex PCR; TCRdb's version includes in-frame clones alone and lacks a portion of them. V and J calls and clone size are copied from that table; D and trimming were computed from the DNA. The sample yields about 220,000 clones, roughly 89% seen once. The CDR3 is made up of 14 amino acids. The germline V gene has CDR1 SGHDT and CDR2 YYEEEE. Between the trimmed V and J ends, which lost 2 bases and 1 base, there was a span of 6 bases. The chain has TRBV5-6 and TRBJ2-2; D gene uncertain. This receptor was identified in a middle-aged woman who had recovered from COVID-19. The sample taken for sequencing was PBMCs or T cells enriched from blood (not recorded which). The CDR3, as DNA: TGTGCCAGCAGCTTCGTCGGGAACACCGGGGAGCTGTTTTTT. Residues: CASSFVGNTGELFF.